This entry lists 30 T cell receptor beta chains sequenced from one sample in a study of T cell repertoires in ileal Crohn's disease. The data were produced by immunoSEQ multiplex PCR, yet TCRdb's version contains in-frame clones alone and is incomplete. The table lists a few thousand clones, roughly 76% of them singletons. Noted time point: inflamed ileum from the surgical specimen. The sequencing sample was made of ileal tissue. The receptors come from an adult with Crohn's disease.

The V gene is TRBV6-6, the J gene TRBJ2-7; possible D gene TRBD2, 6 bases. Germline values: CDR1 MNHNY, CDR2 SVGAGI (reference sequence). The V and J ends lost 0 bases and 2 bases respectively, with 14 bases between them. CDR3 length: 16 residues. The CDR3 nucleotides read TGTGCCAGCAGTTACTCGGACGGGAGTGGGGCCTACGAGCAGTACTTC. Amino acids: CASSYSDGSGAYEQYF.

The rearrangement links TRBV5-1 to TRBJ2-7; D perhaps matches TRBD2 (7 bases). V dropped 0 bases and J dropped 4 bases, with 20 bases sitting between them. Germline V CDR1 and CDR2: SGHRS, YFSETQ. CDR3 length: 17 residues. CDR3 sequence (DNA): TGCGCCAGCAGCTTGGTTGGGGGCCGGGCGGGAGCATACGAGCAGTACTTC. Protein sequence: CASSLVGGRAGAYEQYF.

The chain uses TRBV5-1 and TRBJ2-7; D is ambiguous. CDR1 is SGHRS, CDR2 YFSETQ, per germline. V lost 0 bases and J 4 bases, leaving 11 bases between the germline ends. The CDR3 is 14 amino acids. CDR3 in DNA: TGCGCCAGCAGCTTGGCCTCGACCTCTTACGAGCAGTACTTC. Translating gives CASSLASTSYEQYF.

This rearrangement joins TRBV9 to TRBJ1-2; 11 nucleotides agree with TRBD1. The CDR3 consists of 17 residues. V was clipped by 2 bases and J by 0 bases; unmatched bases: 6. Germline CDR1 reads SGDLS; CDR2 reads YYNGEE. This chain's CDR3 is CASSVLDRGQPNYGYTF. DNA of the CDR3: TGTGCCAGCAGCGTGTTGGACAGGGGGCAACCTAACTATGGCTACACCTTC.

The chain recombines TRBV9 with TRBJ1-2, with TRBD1 as a possible D gene (5 bases). CDR3 length equals 15 residues. V was trimmed by 3 bases and J by 2 bases, leaving 14 bases between them. Germline values: CDR1 SGDLS, CDR2 YYNGEE. CDR3 in DNA: TGTGCCAGCAGCGCTCTAGACAGAAGCAACTATGGCTACACCTTC. Amino acids: CASSALDRSNYGYTF. Combining the CDR3 with reference TRBV9 and TRBJ1-2 gives the whole variable domain DSGVTQTPKHLITATGQRVTLRCSPRSGDLSVYWYQQSLDQGLQFLIQYYNGEERAKGNILERFSAQQFPDLHSELNLSSLELGDSALYFCASSALDRSNYGYTFGSGTRLTVV.

The V and J genes are TRBV7-2 and TRBJ1-2, with 9 bases lining up with TRBD1. The length of the CDR3 is 14 residues. Germline values: CDR1 SGHTA, CDR2 FQGNSA. Trimming removed 5 bases from V and 2 bases from J; junction bases left unmatched: 3. CDR3 in DNA: TGTGCCAGCAGCATCGGACAGGGGAACTATGGCTACACCTTC. It translates to CASSIGQGNYGYTF.

V usage is TRBV2 and J usage is TRBJ2-7; no definite D call. Germline V gives CDR1 SNHLY, CDR2 FYNNEI. This CDR3 is 13 amino acids long. The ends were cut back, 3 bases at V and 2 bases at J, with 8 bases in the middle. DNA for the CDR3: TGTGCCAGCAGTGACGGGCCCCCCTACGAGCAGTACTTC. This encodes CASSDGPPYEQYF. Using reference TRBV2 and TRBJ2-7 for the parts outside the CDR3, the full variable domain is EPEVTQTPSHQVTQMGQEVILRCVPISNHLYFYWYRQILGQKVEFLVSFYNNEISEKSEIFDDQFSVERPDGSNFTLKIRSTKLEDSAMYFCASSDGPPYEQYFGPGTRLTVT.

V gene TRBV7-9 combines with J gene TRBJ1-4; D is ambiguous. Germline loops: CDR1 SEHNR, CDR2 FQNEAQ (reference sequence). The CDR3 consists of 13 residues. With 6 bases removed from V and 7 bases from J, the gap between germline ends came to 12 bases. The CDR3 DNA reads as TGTGCCAGCAGTTCTGGAGGAGTTGAAAAACTGTTTTTT. It yields the protein CASSSGGVEKLFF.

The J gene is TRBJ2-7, the V gene TRBV6-1; no clear D gene. This CDR3 comprises 11 residues. V was trimmed by 7 bases and J by 11 bases, leaving 15 bases between them. The germline CDR1 and CDR2 sequences are MNHNS and SASEGT. CDR3 protein: CASTLGSYEYF. DNA of the CDR3: TGTGCCAGCACCTTGGGATCCTACGAGTACTTC.

The gene calls are TRBV7-2 and TRBJ2-5; D ambiguous. Trimming pared 3 bases from V and 4 bases from J, leaving 15 bases between. The CDR3 spans 15 residues. The V gene's germline CDR1 is SGHTA and CDR2 FQGNSA. The CDR3 sequence is CASSFGRSESETQYF. DNA for the CDR3: TGTGCCAGCAGCTTTGGCAGGAGCGAATCAGAGACCCAGTACTTC.

The gene calls are TRBV7-9 and TRBJ2-1; the match to TRBD2 covers 11 bases. V shed 3 bases, J shed 10 bases, and the junction held 11 bases outside the gene matches. The CDR3 contains 16 residues. The V gene's germline CDR1 is SEHNR and CDR2 FQNEAQ (reference sequence). CDR3 loop: CASSLRSVLAGAEQFF. The CDR3 region has the DNA TGTGCCAGCAGCTTGAGGTCTGTACTAGCGGGGGCCGAGCAGTTCTTC.

V and J are TRBV5-6 and TRBJ2-5, with D possibly TRBD2 on 5 matching bases. CDR1 is SGHDT and CDR2 is YYEEEE in the germline V gene. V lost 4 bases and J lost 1, with 11 bases in between. The length of the CDR3 is 14 residues. CDR3 protein: CASSRTGIQETQYF. Written as DNA, the CDR3 is TGTGCCAGCAGCCGGACTGGAATCCAAGAGACCCAGTACTTC. Combining the CDR3 with reference TRBV5-6 and TRBJ2-5 gives the whole variable domain DAGVTQSPTHLIKTRGQQVTLRCSPKSGHDTVSWYQQALGQGPQFIFQYYEEEERQRGNFPDRFSGHQFPNYSSELNVNALLLGDSALYLCASSRTGIQETQYFGPGTRLLVL.

Remarks on this clone: It is unclear where the CDR3 begins or ends on the DNA, so no DNA is shown, and the CDR3 is as TCRdb lists it. The chain joins TRBV30 to TRBJ1-1; the table calls TRBD1, which could not be checked here. The germline gives CDR1 GTSNPN, CDR2 SVGIG (reference sequence). Both ends counted, the CDR3 spans 11 residues. The CDR3 loop is CAWGQGARSFF.

Remarks on this clone: A read error may account for a junction end that differs from germline. V is TRBV7-2 and J is TRBJ2-1, with 10 bases identical to TRBD2. Germline loops: CDR1 SGHTA, CDR2 FQGNSA. The CDR3 length is 15 residues. DNA of the CDR3: TGTGCCAGCAGCTTAAATGTTCACACTAGCGGGGCCACAGTCTTC. Translated: CASSLNVHTSGATVF.

This clone was detected once. The chain links TRBV7-2 to TRBJ2-1; 8 bases agree with TRBD2. Germline values: CDR1 SGHTA, CDR2 FQGNSA. The V segment lost 1 base and the J segment 3 bases; nucleotides outside the gene matches: 14. CDR3 length: 19 amino acids. CDR3 region: CASSLGYGRAGEGYNEQFF. The CDR3 coding sequence is TGTGCCAGCAGCTTAGGTTATGGACGAGCGGGAGAAGGCTACAATGAGCAGTTCTTC.

This clone was seen only once. This rearrangement joins TRBV4-3 to TRBJ2-2, with TRBD2 as a possible D gene (7 bases). CDR1 and CDR2 from the germline V gene are LGHNA and YSLEER. The CDR3 totals 15 residues. V lost 1 base and J 5 bases, leaving 11 bases between the germline ends. CDR3 DNA: TGCGCCAGCAGCCAAGTAGGGGGAGGGACCGGGGAGCTGTTTTTT. Its protein is CASSQVGGGTGELFF.

This clone was seen once. The CDR3 DNA reads TGTGCCAGCACCACAACAGGGAGGTACTCCCCTTTCTTT. Translating it yields CASTTTGRYSPFF. This chain joins TRBV6-5 and TRBJ1-1, with D possibly matching TRBD1 (6 bases). V was trimmed by 7 bases and J by 12 bases, leaving 21 bases between them. CDR1 is MNHEY, CDR2 SVGAGI, per germline. This CDR3 has 13 amino acids.

This clone appeared once. V is TRBV5-1 and J is TRBJ2-3; maybe TRBD2 (5 bases). This CDR3 spans 15 amino acids. Trimming took 0 bases from V and 0 from J, leaving 8 bases between them. CDR1 and CDR2 from the germline V gene are SGHRS and YFSETQ. The chain's CDR3 is CASSLVATSTDTQYF. CDR3 DNA: TGCGCCAGCAGCTTGGTAGCGACTAGCACAGATACGCAGTATTTT.

V is TRBV2 and J is TRBJ2-5, with a possible D match to TRBD2 (5 bases). This CDR3 spans 13 amino acids. CDR1 and CDR2 (germline): SNHLY, FYNNEI. Trimming left V 5 bases short and J 4 bases short, with 11 bases between. The CDR3 region has the DNA TGTGCCAGCAGTAAGGACTGGCCAGAGACCCAGTACTTC. Protein: CASSKDWPETQYF.

J is TRBJ1-3 and V is TRBV7-2; D unclear. Trimming removed 1 base at V and 4 bases at J, with 2 bases between. From germline, CDR1 is SGHTA and CDR2 FQGNSA. The CDR3 covers 12 residues. CDR3 amino acids: CASSLGGNTIYF. CDR3 nucleotides: TGTGCCAGCAGCTTAGGGGGAAACACCATATATTTT.

The chain joins TRBV7-9 to TRBJ2-5, with a weak D call TRBD2 (6 bases). CDR3 size: 14 residues. Germline V gene lookup returns CDR1 SEHNR and CDR2 FQNEAQ (reference sequence). V gave up 5 bases and J gave up 1 base, with 11 bases separating them. The CDR3 loop is CASSRGAGQETQYF. CDR3 DNA: TGTGCCAGCAGCCGGGGAGCGGGCCAAGAGACCCAGTACTTC.

The gene calls are TRBV30 and TRBJ2-7; D unclear. Trimming took off 1 base at V and 4 bases at J, with 8 bases between the two ends. This CDR3 contains 12 residues. Germline V gene lookup returns CDR1 GTSNPN and CDR2 SVGIG (reference sequence). The CDR3 reads CAWSGGRYEQYF. CDR3 in DNA: TGTGCCTGGAGTGGCGGCAGGTACGAGCAGTACTTC.

This chain links TRBV15 with TRBJ2-3; tentative D call: TRBD1 (5 bases). V gave up 0 bases and J gave up 3 bases, with 13 bases separating them. The CDR3 consists of 16 residues. CDR1 is LNHNV and CDR2 is YYDKDF in the germline V gene (reference sequence). For the CDR3, the DNA is TGTGCCACCAGCAGAGATGGGGTGGCAGGGACAGATACGCAGTATTTT. This encodes CATSRDGVAGTDTQYF.

This chain's CDR3 is CASSGQGLNEKLFF. Here the CDR3 DNA reads TGTGCCAGCAGTGGACAGGGCCTGAATGAAAAACTGTTTTTT. The J gene is TRBJ1-4, the V gene TRBV9; 8 bases line up with TRBD1. The CDR3 is 14 residues long. J gave up 5 bases and V 5 bases, and 5 bases lay outside the gene matches. The germline V gene has CDR1 SGDLS and CDR2 YYNGEE.

V usage is TRBV7-6 and J usage is TRBJ2-1, with D perhaps TRBD2 (6 bases). Trimming shortened V by 2 bases and J by 3 bases, and 14 bases separated the two germline ends. Germline loops: CDR1 SGHVS, CDR2 FNYEAQ. The CDR3 totals 16 residues. As DNA, the CDR3 is TGTGCCAGCAGCTTATATCCGGGAGCGGGCTACAATGAGCAGTTCTTC. This encodes CASSLYPGAGYNEQFF.

The chain links TRBV30 to TRBJ1-2; D call uncertain. V gave up 8 bases and J gave up 7 bases, with 14 bases separating them. This CDR3 spans 11 amino acids. Germline CDR1 is GTSNPN and CDR2 is SVGIG (reference sequence). The CDR3 sequence: CAVPFGFGYTF. The DNA for the CDR3 is TGTGCCGTCCCGTTTGGGTTTGGCTACACCTTC.

The chain is built from TRBV28 and TRBJ1-5; 9 bases agree with TRBD1. V shed 6 bases and J 8 bases; nucleotides not matched to a gene: 8. The CDR3 loop spans 14 amino acids. CDR1 is MDHEN and CDR2 is SYDVKM in the germline V gene. CDR3 sequence: CASRPGQGWKPQHF. The CDR3 DNA is TGTGCCAGCAGACCCGGACAGGGGTGGAAGCCCCAGCATTTT.

The CDR3 DNA reads TGTGCCAGCAGTGCCTTCGAGAATCAGCCCCAGCATTTT. It codes for CASSAFENQPQHF. The genes are TRBV6-4 and TRBJ1-5, with D unresolved. V shed 4 bases and J shed 4 bases, with 8 bases lying between them. Germline CDR1 MRHNA, CDR2 SNTAGT. The CDR3 is 13 residues long.

The chain links TRBV5-5 to TRBJ1-5; TRBD1 might be the D (5 bases). From germline, CDR1 is SGHKS and CDR2 YYEKEE (reference sequence). The length of the CDR3 is 17 residues. V shed 0 bases and J shed 2 bases, with 15 bases lying between them. The CDR3 region is CASSLGQGGYGNQPQHF. The CDR3 DNA reads as TGTGCCAGCAGCTTGGGGCAGGGAGGTTACGGCAATCAGCCCCAGCATTTT.

V and J are TRBV5-1 and TRBJ1-1, with D maybe TRBD1 (6 bases). There are 15 residues in the CDR3. Germline-derived CDR1 and CDR2 are SGHRS and YFSETQ. Trimming took 0 bases from V and 4 from J, leaving 13 bases between them. The CDR3 loop reads CASSLVWGLSTEAFF. As DNA, the CDR3 is TGCGCCAGCAGCTTGGTGTGGGGGCTAAGCACTGAAGCTTTCTTT. The full variable domain, with the rest looked up from reference TRBV5-1 and TRBJ1-1, is KAGVTQTPRYLIKTRGQQVTLSCSPISGHRSVSWYQQTPGQGLQFLFEYFSETQRNKGNFPGRFSGRQFSNSRSEMNVSTLELGDSALYLCASSLVWGLSTEAFFGQGTRLTVV.